This TCR beta chain was captured by sequencing in a study of CD8+CD57+ T cells in acquired aplastic anemia. The use of genomic DNA as template underpinned the TCR beta VDJ and CDR3 profiling. TCRdb re-called the reads through MiXCR, storing one row per CDR3 protein. The table has a few hundred thousand distinct CDR3 sequences, around 60% seen once. Between the trimmed V and J ends, which lost 2 bases and 3 bases, there was a span of 8 bases. The germline gives CDR1 SNHLY, CDR2 FYNNEI. The CDR3 has 13 amino acids. This chain joins TRBV2 and TRBJ2-7; no clear D. Sequencing was performed on sorted CD4+, CD8+, or CD8+CD57+ T cells (not recorded which) from PBMCs. The source of this sequence is a human donor in good health. CDR3 loop: CASSEQVVYEQYF. The CDR3 DNA is TGTGCCAGCAGTGAACAGGTTGTCTACGAGCAGTACTTC.